This T cell receptor (beta chain) is from a study of CD8 T cells in ankylosing spondylitis. Regarding the study as a whole: Disease-linked clones were reportedly significantly enriched in matched ankylosing spondylitis synovial fluid.

By quantitative 5'-RACE with molecular barcodes, the TCR beta libraries were made. Using its own MiXCR run on the 5' RACE reads, TCRdb lists one record per CDR3 protein. Of 240,000 or so distinct CDR3 sequences detected, roughly 10% appear once; the ten largest clones hold 6% to 8%. The table lists this clonotype with a few counts. Its antigen remains unidentified. V lost 3 bases and J 8 bases, leaving 22 bases between the germline ends. The CDR3 spans 16 residues. This TCR was recovered from a male donor with ankylosing spondylitis or in good health (not recorded which). Sequencing used blood, either unsorted or a sorted T cell fraction (not recorded which). This sequence joins TRBV12-3 or TRBV12-4 and TRBJ1-1, with no clear D. The CDR3 sequence: CASSLRQEVEVFEAFF. CDR3 nucleotides: TGTGCCAGCAGTTTGAGGCAGGAGGTGGAGGTCTTCGAAGCTTTCTTT.